The 22 T cell receptor beta chains presented below share a single source sample, sequenced in a study of blood T cell repertoires in COVID-19. Measured with immunoSEQ multiplex PCR; TCRdb has only the in-frame clones, and not every one. This table has about 200,000 clones, 80% to 90% appearing once. Specimen: peripheral blood. The receptors derive from a man aged 45-60 years with acute or convalescent COVID-19.

The chain recombines TRBV7-6 with TRBJ2-1; D unresolved. CDR3 size: 13 residues. The V end was cut by 5 bases, the J end by 6 bases, with 11 bases between. Germline CDR1 reads SGHVS; CDR2 reads FNYEAQ. The CDR3 protein is CASSPRLGNEQFF. DNA for the CDR3: TGTGCCAGCAGCCCGCGACTCGGCAATGAGCAGTTCTTC.

The chain joins TRBV14 to TRBJ2-7; D possibly corresponds to TRBD1 (6 bases). V gave up 5 bases and J gave up 2 bases, with 13 bases separating them. From germline, CDR1 is SGHDN and CDR2 FVKESK. The CDR3 extends over 14 amino acids. CDR3 sequence reads: CASSKQGNAYEQYF. Here the CDR3 DNA reads TGTGCCAGCAGCAAACAGGGTAATGCCTACGAGCAGTACTTC.

The V gene is TRBV6-2 or TRBV6-3, the J gene TRBJ2-3, with D perhaps matching TRBD2 (6 bases). Germline V gene lookup returns CDR1 MNHEY and CDR2 SVGEGT. CDR3 length equals 15 residues. V lost 0 bases to trimming and J lost 2 bases, with 9 bases between them. Here the CDR3 reads CASSYSGGTTDTQYF. In nucleotides, the CDR3 is TGTGCCAGCAGTTACTCGGGCGGGACCACAGATACGCAGTATTTT.

This chain connects TRBV9 to TRBJ1-1, with D possibly TRBD1 on 6 matching bases. The CDR3 has 14 residues. V was shortened by 3 bases and J by 1 base, with 10 bases between the two germline ends. Germline V gene lookup returns CDR1 SGDLS and CDR2 YYNGEE. In DNA, the CDR3 is TGTGCCAGCAGCGGACAGGTGTCGAACACTGAAGCTTTCTTT. Its translation is CASSGQVSNTEAFF.

This clone has just a few counts. The V and J genes are TRBV5-4 and TRBJ1-1; 9 bases align to TRBD1. The junction had 5 bases not matched to a gene; V was cut back by 3 bases and J by 11 bases. This CDR3 region has 12 residues. The germline gives CDR1 SGHNT, CDR2 YYREEE (reference sequence). The CDR3 spells CASSSDRGTAFF. CDR3 DNA: TGTGCCAGCAGCTCGGACAGGGGTACGGCTTTCTTT.

The CDR3 protein is CASSRTGNSEQYF. Written as DNA, the CDR3 is TGTGCCAGCAGCCGGACAGGGAATAGCGAGCAGTACTTC. The V call is TRBV3-1 (or the pseudogene TRBV3-2), the J call TRBJ2-7; 8 bases are shared with TRBD1. The germline CDR1 and CDR2 sequences are LGHDT and YNNKEL (reference sequence). This CDR3 region has 13 residues. With V trimmed by 4 bases and J by 6 bases, 5 bases remained unmatched.

J is TRBJ2-1 and V is TRBV11-2; TRBD1 is a possible D gene (5 bases). Looked up from germline, CDR1 is SGHAT and CDR2 is FQNNGV. The CDR3 sequence is 16 residues long. Trimming shortened V by 4 bases and J by 4 bases, and 17 bases separated the two germline ends. The CDR3 nucleotides are TGTGCCAGCAGCTCAGGGCCGGCTAGTTTTTACAATGAGCAGTTCTTC. The encoded protein is CASSSGPASFYNEQFF.

The chain is built from TRBV6-5 and TRBJ1-5; D is undetermined. V lost 4 bases to trimming and J lost 2 bases, with 9 bases between them. Per germline, CDR1 MNHEY and CDR2 SVGAGI. The CDR3 contains 14 residues. CDR3 sequence (DNA): TGTGCCAGCAGTTCGCGGGTTGGCAATCAGCCCCAGCATTTT. Its protein product is CASSSRVGNQPQHF.

This clone appeared once. The V and J genes are TRBV10-3 and TRBJ2-1; unclear D gene. The CDR3 length is 17 residues. V was pared by 4 bases and J by 0 bases, with 16 bases between. CDR1 ENHRY and CDR2 SYGVKD come from the germline V gene. CDR3 coding DNA: TGTGCCATCAGTGGGAGCTCCGGCAGAGGCTCCTACAATGAGCAGTTCTTC. This sequence encodes CAISGSSGRGSYNEQFF.

The chain joins TRBV19 to TRBJ2-1; 11 bases fit TRBD2. The germline V gene encodes CDR1 LNHDA and CDR2 SQIVND (reference sequence). The trim removed 5 bases at V and 4 bases at J, leaving 4 bases unmatched. The CDR3 totals 15 residues. The DNA of the CDR3 is TGTGCCAGTAGTTTTAGCGGGGGGGCATACAATGAGCAGTTCTTC. As protein: CASSFSGGAYNEQFF.

In its sample, this clone was seen once. The V and J genes are TRBV19 and TRBJ2-3, with D tentatively TRBD2 (7 bases). This CDR3 has 14 residues. With 9 bases removed from V and 4 bases from J, the gap between germline ends came to 17 bases. Germline CDR1 reads LNHDA; CDR2 reads SQIVND (reference sequence). CDR3 nucleotides: TGTGCCAGCGGGGGGCTGGGGGCGGCAGATACGCAGTATTTT. Translating gives CASGGLGAADTQYF.

The chain is built from TRBV4-1 and TRBJ1-4; 8 positions agree with TRBD1. The CDR3 is 14 residues long. CDR1 MGHRA and CDR2 YSYEKL come from the germline V gene. V shed 6 bases and J 5 bases; nucleotides not matched to a gene: 5. CDR3 loop: CASRPTGANEKLFF. CDR3 coding DNA: TGCGCCAGCAGACCGACAGGGGCAAATGAAAAACTGTTTTTT.

This clone was observed a handful of times. This chain uses TRBV21-1 with TRBJ1-2. TRBV21-1 has pseudogene status. CDR3 size: 16 residues. The CDR3 is CASSMGVPSPLYGYTF. The CDR3 DNA is TGTGCCAGCAGCATGGGAGTTCCCTCTCCGCTCTATGGCTACACCTTC.

The chain is built from TRBV3-1 (or the pseudogene TRBV3-2) and TRBJ2-5; 8 bases agree with TRBD1. The V gene end was trimmed by 4 bases and the J gene end by 0 bases; junction bases not matched to a gene: 7. The germline gives CDR1 LGHDT, CDR2 YNNKEL (reference sequence). This CDR3 has 16 amino acids. CDR3 nucleotides: TGTGCCAGCAGCCCAGGACAGGGCGCGTACCAAGAGACCCAGTACTTC. Translated: CASSPGQGAYQETQYF.

V gene TRBV5-1 combines with J gene TRBJ2-2; D possibly corresponds to TRBD1 (5 bases). Germline CDR1 SGHRS, CDR2 YFSETQ. V dropped 7 bases and J dropped 0 bases, with 16 bases sitting between them. The CDR3 has 16 amino acids. The CDR3 reads CASYSGVRANTGELFF. The CDR3, as DNA: TGCGCCAGCTATTCTGGGGTCAGGGCGAACACCGGGGAGCTGTTTTTT.

The chain employs TRBV11-2 and TRBJ2-3, with a tentative D call TRBD1 (6 bases). This CDR3 has 13 amino acids. The germline CDR1 and CDR2 sequences are SGHAT and FQNNGV. Trimming shortened V by 1 base and J by 6 bases, and 8 bases separated the two germline ends. The CDR3 sequence is CASSLGGLDTQYF. CDR3 nucleotide sequence: TGTGCCAGCAGCTTAGGGGGGCTTGATACGCAGTATTTT.

The chain employs TRBV11-1 and TRBJ1-2; 7 bases map to TRBD1. The trim removed 4 bases at V and 4 bases at J, leaving 9 bases unmatched. The CDR3 loop spans 15 amino acids. Per the germline V gene, CDR1 is SGHAT and CDR2 is FQDESV (reference sequence). The CDR3 spells CASSSRPGGPYGYTF. The CDR3 bases are TGTGCCAGCAGCTCCCGGCCAGGGGGGCCCTATGGCTACACCTTC.

The chain combines TRBV6-5 with TRBJ1-1; 8 positions match TRBD1. Losses at the gene ends were 4 bases for V and 2 bases for J; bases not matched to a gene: 6. Germline values: CDR1 MNHEY, CDR2 SVGAGI. This CDR3 is 15 amino acids long. In DNA form, the CDR3 reads TGTGCCAGCAGTTCCGCCGGGACAGGAAACACTGAAGCTTTCTTT. As protein: CASSSAGTGNTEAFF.

This chain joins TRBV19 and TRBJ1-5; TRBD1 matches at 7 bases. CDR3 size: 16 residues. Germline assignment: CDR1 LNHDA and CDR2 SQIVND (reference sequence). With 8 bases clipped from V and 0 bases from J, the junction kept 10 bases outside the gene matches. CDR3 DNA: TGTGCCAGTCGGGTTGGACAGGAGTATAGCAATCAGCCCCAGCATTTT. It codes for CASRVGQEYSNQPQHF.

The sample holds one count of this clone. The chain joins TRBV2 to TRBJ2-1, with TRBD1 identical over 8 bases. The CDR3 has 15 amino acids. CDR1 and CDR2 from the germline V gene are SNHLY and FYNNEI. V lost 6 bases, J lost 3 bases, and 7 bases stayed unmatched. CDR3 coding DNA: TGTGCCAGCAGGGCGGACAGGGCAAACTACAATGAGCAGTTCTTC. This codes for CASRADRANYNEQFF.

The rearrangement joins TRBV6-1 to TRBJ1-6; D is ambiguous. V was trimmed by 2 bases and J by 17 bases, leaving 7 bases between them. The CDR3 length is 10 residues. The V gene's germline CDR1 is MNHNS and CDR2 SASEGT. The CDR3: CASSEIGVHF. In DNA, the CDR3 is TGTGCCAGCAGTGAAATCGGGGTCCACTTT.

This rearrangement joins TRBV15 to TRBJ1-2; no clear D. The CDR3 is made up of 15 amino acids. Germline loops: CDR1 LNHNV, CDR2 YYDKDF (reference sequence). Trimming left V 1 base short and J 1 base short, with 10 bases between. CDR3 bases: TGTGCCACCAGCAGAGGCGGCGGCAGTAACTATGGCTACACCTTC. Its translation: CATSRGGGSNYGYTF. Full variable domain (outside the CDR3, taken from reference TRBV15 and TRBJ1-2): DAMVIQNPRYQVTQFGKPVTLSCSQTLNHNVMYWYQQKSSQAPKLLFHYYDKDFNNEADTPDNFQSRRPNTSFCFLDIRSPGLGDTAMYLCATSRGGGSNYGYTFGSGTRLTVV.